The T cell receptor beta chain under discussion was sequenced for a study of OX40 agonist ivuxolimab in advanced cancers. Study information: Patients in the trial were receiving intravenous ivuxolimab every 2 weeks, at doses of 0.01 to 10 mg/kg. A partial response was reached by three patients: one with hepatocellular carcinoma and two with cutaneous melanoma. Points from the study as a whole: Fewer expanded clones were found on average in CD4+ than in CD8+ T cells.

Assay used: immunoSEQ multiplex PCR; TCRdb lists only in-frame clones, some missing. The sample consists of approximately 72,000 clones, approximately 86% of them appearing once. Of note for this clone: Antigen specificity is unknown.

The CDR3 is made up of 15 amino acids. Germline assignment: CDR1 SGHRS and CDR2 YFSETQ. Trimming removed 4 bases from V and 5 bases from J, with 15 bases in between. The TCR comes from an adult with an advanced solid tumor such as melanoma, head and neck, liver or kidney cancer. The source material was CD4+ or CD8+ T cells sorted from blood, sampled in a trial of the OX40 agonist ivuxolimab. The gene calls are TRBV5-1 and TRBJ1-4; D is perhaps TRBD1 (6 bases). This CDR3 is CASSPTTGTNEKLFF. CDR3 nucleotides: TGCGCCAGCAGCCCAACGACAGGAACAAATGAAAAACTGTTTTTT.